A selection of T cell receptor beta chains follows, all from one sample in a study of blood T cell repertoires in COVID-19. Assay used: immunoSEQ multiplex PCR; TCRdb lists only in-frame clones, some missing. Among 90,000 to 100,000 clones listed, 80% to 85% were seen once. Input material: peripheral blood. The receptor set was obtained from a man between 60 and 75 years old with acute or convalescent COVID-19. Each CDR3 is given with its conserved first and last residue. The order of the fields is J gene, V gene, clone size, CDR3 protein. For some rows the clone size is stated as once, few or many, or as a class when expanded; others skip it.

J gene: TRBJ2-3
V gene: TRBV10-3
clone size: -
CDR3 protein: CAISERVGTGGDTQYF

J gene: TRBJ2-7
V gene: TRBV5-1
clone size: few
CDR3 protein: CASSGGYEQYF

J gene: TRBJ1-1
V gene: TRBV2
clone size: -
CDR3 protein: CASSARQGSTEAFF

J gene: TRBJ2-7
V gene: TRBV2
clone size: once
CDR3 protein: CASSYPPGQGAREQYF

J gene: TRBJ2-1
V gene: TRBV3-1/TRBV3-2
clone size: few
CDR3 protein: CASSQAGGSYNEQFF

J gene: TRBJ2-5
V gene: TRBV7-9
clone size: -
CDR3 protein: CASSLAGQGGETQYF

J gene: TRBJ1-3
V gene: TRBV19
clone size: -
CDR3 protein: CASSIKGAGTGNTIYF

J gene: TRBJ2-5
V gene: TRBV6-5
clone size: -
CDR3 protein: CASSYPSGGDRTQYF

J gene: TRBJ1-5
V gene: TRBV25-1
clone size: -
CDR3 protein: CASRGGGDQPQHF

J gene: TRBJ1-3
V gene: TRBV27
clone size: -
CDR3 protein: CASKDILSGNTIYF

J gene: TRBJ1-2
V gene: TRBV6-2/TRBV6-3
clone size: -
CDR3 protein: CASSYSGTGATGYTF

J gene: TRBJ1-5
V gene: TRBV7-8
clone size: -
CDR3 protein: CASSLAGHLLPQHF

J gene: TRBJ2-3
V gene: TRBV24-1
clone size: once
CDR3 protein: CATSDLAGTGGFDTQYF

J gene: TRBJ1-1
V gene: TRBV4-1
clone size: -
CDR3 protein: CASSQVTDNTEAFF

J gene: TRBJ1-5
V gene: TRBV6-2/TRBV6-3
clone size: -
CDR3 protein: CASSQGGGQPQHF

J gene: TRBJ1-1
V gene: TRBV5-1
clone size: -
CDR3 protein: CASSLTGGVTEAFF

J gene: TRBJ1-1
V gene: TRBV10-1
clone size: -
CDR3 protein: CASSATGKNTEAFF

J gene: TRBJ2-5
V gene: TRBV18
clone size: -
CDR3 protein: CASSRDRAETQYF

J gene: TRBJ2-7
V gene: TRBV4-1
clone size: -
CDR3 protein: CASSQLRDRGAEEQYF

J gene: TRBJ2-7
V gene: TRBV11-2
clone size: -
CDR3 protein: CASSPLARALSYEQYF

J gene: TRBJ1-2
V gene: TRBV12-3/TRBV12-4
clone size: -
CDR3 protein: CASGTGGSYGYTF

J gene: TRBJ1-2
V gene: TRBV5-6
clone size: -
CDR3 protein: CASSLGGGGGYTF

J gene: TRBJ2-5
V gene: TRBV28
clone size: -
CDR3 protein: CASTLAGELQETQYF

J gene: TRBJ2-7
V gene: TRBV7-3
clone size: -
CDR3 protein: CASSPDRDRDYEQYF